A single T cell receptor beta chain is shown here with its context. Its antigen is as yet unknown. Germline-derived CDR1 and CDR2 are SEHNR and FQNEAQ (reference sequence). This CDR3 has 18 residues. J lost 5 bases, V lost 2 bases, and 18 bases had no gene match. Germline DNA was extracted alongside blood RNA, which was obtained from unsorted whole blood. They drew about 4 milliliters of peripheral blood before surgery. These data come from a study of tumor-infiltrating lymphocytes in primary liver carcinoma. Study-level findings and limits: The 250 largest clones made up significantly more of tumor than blood repertoires (p = 0.039). Tumor region pairs showed greater overlap than either tumor-adjacent or tumor-blood pairs did.

With a constant-region primer, TCR beta cDNA was made from around 530 ng of total RNA. ARM-PCR was slightly modified, and three nested multiplex PCR rounds with it gave rise to the TCR beta libraries. Two initial PCR rounds of ten to eleven cycles each paired TRBV1-TRBV30 forward primers with a C-beta reverse primer. TCRdb reprocessed the multiplex PCR reads via MiXCR and lists one record per CDR3 protein. The sample includes 330,000 or so distinct CDR3 sequences, roughly two thirds of them seen just once. The chain links TRBV7-9 to TRBJ2-7; 7 bases are a match to TRBD1. The sequencing input was peripheral blood. The sequence was obtained from a man aged 35 to 55 with primary liver carcinoma and hepatitis B virus infection. The CDR3 spells CASSLIGSTQDRADEQYF. In DNA, the CDR3 is TGTGCCAGCAGCTTAATCGGGTCTACCCAAGACAGGGCCGACGAGCAGTACTTC.